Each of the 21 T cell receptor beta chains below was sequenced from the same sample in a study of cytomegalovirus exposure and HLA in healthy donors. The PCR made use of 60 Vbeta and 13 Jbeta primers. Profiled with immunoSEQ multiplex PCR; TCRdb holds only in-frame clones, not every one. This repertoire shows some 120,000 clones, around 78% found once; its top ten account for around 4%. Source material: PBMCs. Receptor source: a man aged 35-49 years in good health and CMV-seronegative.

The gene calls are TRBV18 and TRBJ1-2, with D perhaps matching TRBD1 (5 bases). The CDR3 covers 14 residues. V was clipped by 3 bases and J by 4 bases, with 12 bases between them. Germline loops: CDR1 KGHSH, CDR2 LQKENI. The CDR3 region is CASSPTRGGYGYTF. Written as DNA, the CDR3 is TGTGCCAGCTCACCGACAAGGGGCGGCTATGGCTACACCTTC.

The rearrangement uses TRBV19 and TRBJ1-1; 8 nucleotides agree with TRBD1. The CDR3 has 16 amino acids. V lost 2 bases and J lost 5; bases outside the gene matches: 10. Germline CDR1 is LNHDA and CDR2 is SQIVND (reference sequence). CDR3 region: CASSIRQGAHVTEAFF. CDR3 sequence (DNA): TGTGCCAGTAGTATACGTCAGGGGGCTCATGTGACTGAAGCTTTCTTT.

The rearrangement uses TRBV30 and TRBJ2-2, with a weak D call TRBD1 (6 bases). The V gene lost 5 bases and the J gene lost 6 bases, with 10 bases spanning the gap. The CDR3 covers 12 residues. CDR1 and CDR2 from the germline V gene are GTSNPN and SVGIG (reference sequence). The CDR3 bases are TGTGCCTGGGATGAGGGGGCCGGGGAGCTGTTTTTT. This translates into CAWDEGAGELFF.

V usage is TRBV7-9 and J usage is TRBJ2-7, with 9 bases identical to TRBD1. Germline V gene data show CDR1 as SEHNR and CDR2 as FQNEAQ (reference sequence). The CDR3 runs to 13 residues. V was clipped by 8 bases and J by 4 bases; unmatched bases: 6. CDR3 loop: CASGQGYPYEQYF. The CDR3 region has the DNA TGTGCCAGCGGACAGGGGTACCCATACGAGCAGTACTTC.

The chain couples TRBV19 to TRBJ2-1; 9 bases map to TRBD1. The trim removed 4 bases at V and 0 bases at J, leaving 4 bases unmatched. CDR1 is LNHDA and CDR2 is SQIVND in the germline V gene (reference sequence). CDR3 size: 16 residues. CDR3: CASSRTGGASYNEQFF. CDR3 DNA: TGTGCCAGTAGTAGAACAGGGGGCGCCTCCTACAATGAGCAGTTCTTC.

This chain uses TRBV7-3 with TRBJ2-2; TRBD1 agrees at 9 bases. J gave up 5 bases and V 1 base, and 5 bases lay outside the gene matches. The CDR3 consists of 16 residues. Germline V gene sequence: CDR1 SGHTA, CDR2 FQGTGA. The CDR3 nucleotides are TGTGCCAGCAGCTTAATTGGGACAGGGTTGACCGGGGAGCTGTTTTTT. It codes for CASSLIGTGLTGELFF.

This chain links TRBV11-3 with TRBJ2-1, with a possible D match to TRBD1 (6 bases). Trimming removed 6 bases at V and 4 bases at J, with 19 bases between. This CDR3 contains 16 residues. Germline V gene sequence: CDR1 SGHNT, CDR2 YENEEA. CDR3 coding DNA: TGTGCCAGCAGTCACTCCACAGGGCCCTCGTACAATGAGCAGTTCTTC. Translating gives CASSHSTGPSYNEQFF. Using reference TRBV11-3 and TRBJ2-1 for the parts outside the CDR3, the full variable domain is EAGVVQSPRYKIIEKKQPVAFWCNPISGHNTLYWYLQNLGQGPELLIRYENEEAVDDSQLPKDRFSAERLKGVDSTLKIQPAELGDSAVYLCASSHSTGPSYNEQFFGPGTRLTVL.

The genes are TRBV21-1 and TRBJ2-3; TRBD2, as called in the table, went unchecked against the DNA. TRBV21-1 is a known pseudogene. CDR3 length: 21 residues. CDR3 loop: CASPPPRIAGGPGLSTDTQYF. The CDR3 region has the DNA TGTGCCAGCCCCCCCCCGAGAATAGCGGGGGGGCCTGGTCTTAGCACAGATACGCAGTATTTT.

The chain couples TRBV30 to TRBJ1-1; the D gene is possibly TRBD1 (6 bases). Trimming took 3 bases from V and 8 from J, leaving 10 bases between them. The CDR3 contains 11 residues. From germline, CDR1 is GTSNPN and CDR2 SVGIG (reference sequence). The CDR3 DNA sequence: TGTGCCTGGAGGGGCAGGGGCGAAGCTTTCTTT. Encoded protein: CAWRGRGEAFF.

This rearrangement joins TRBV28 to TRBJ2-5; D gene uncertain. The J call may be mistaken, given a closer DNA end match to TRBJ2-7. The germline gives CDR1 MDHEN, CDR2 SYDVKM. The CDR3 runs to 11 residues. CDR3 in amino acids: CASKQSYEQYF. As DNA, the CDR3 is TGTGCCAGCAAACAGTCCTACGAGCAGTACTTC.

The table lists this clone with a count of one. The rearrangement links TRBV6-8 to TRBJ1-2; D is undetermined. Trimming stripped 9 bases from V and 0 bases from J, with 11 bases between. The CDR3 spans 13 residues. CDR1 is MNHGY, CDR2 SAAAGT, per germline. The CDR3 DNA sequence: TGTGCCAGGGTCGAAAGAGCTAACTATGGCTACACCTTC. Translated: CARVERANYGYTF.

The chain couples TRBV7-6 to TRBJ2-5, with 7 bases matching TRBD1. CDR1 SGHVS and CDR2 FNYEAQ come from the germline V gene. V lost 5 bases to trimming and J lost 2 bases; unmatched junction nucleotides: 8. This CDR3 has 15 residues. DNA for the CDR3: TGTGCCAGCAGCGCCGATGGGACAGATCAAGAGACCCAGTACTTC. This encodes CASSADGTDQETQYF.

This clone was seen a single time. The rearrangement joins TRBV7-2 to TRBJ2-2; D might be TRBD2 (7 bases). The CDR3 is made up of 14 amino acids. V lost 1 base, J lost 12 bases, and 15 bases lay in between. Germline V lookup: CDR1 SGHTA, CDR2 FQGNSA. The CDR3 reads CASSLEGGVPKLFF. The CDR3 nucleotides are TGTGCCAGCAGCTTAGAAGGGGGGGTCCCTAAGCTGTTTTTT.

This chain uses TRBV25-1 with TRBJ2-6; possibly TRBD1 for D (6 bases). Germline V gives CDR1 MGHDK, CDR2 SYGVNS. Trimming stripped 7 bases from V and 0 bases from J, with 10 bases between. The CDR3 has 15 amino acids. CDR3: CASTLQGSGANVLTF. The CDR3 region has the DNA TGTGCCAGCACCCTACAGGGCTCTGGGGCCAACGTCCTGACTTTC.

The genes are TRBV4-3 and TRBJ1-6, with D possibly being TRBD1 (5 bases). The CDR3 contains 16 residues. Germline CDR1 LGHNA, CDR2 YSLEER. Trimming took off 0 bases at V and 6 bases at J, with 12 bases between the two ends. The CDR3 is CASSQDLGPLNSPLHF. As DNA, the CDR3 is TGCGCCAGCAGCCAAGATTTGGGGCCCCTTAATTCACCCCTCCACTTT.

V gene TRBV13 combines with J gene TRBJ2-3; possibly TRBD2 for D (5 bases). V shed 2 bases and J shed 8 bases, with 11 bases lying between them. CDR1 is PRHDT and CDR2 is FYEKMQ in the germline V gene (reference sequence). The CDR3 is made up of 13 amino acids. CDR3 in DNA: TGTGCCAGCAGCTTACAACGGGCGGGTACGCAGTATTTT. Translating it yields CASSLQRAGTQYF.

The CDR3 DNA sequence: TGCGCCAGCAGCTCGAATTACGGGGGGAACACTGAAGCTTTCTTT. This codes for CASSSNYGGNTEAFF. The chain has TRBV5-1 and TRBJ1-1, with D perhaps TRBD1 (5 bases). Trimming left V 3 bases short and J 1 base short, with 13 bases between. The V gene's germline CDR1 is SGHRS and CDR2 YFSETQ. The CDR3 totals 15 residues.

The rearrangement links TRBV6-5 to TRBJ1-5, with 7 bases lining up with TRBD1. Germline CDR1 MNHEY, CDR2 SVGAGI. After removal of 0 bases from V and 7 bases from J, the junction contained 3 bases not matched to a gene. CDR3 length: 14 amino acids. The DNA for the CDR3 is TGTGCCAGCAGTTACTCGCAGGGGGAACAGCCCCAGCATTTT. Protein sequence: CASSYSQGEQPQHF.

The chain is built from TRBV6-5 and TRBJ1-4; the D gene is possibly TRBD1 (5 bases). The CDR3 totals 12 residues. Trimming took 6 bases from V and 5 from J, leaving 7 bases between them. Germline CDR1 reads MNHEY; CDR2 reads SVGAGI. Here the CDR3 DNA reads TGTGCCAGCAGAAAGGGGAATGAAAAACTGTTTTTT. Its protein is CASRKGNEKLFF.

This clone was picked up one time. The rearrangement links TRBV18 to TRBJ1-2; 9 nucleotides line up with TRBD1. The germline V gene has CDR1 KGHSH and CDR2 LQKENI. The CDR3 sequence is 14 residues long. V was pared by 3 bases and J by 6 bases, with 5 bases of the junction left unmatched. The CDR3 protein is CASSPGTGSNGYTF. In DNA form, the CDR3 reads TGTGCCAGCTCACCCGGGACAGGGTCGAATGGCTACACCTTC.

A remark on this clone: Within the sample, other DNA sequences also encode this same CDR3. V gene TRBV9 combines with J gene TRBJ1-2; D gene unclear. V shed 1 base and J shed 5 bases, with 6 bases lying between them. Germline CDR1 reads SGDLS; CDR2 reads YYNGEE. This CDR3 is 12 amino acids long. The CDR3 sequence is CASSVSGYGYTF. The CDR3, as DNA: TGTGCCAGCAGCGTAAGCGGATATGGCTACACCTTC. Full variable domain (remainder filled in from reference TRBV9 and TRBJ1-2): DSGVTQTPKHLITATGQRVTLRCSPRSGDLSVYWYQQSLDQGLQFLIQYYNGEERAKGNILERFSAQQFPDLHSELNLSSLELGDSALYFCASSVSGYGYTFGSGTRLTVV.